This T cell receptor (beta chain) is from a study of T cells in Graves' hyperthyroidism and ophthalmopathy. CDR3 size: 13 residues. The germline gives CDR1 LNHNV, CDR2 YYDKDF (reference sequence). Between the trimmed V and J ends, which lost 1 base and 4 bases, there was a span of 7 bases. Ophthalmopathy patients showed a Clinical Activity Score of at least 3, NOSPECS grade of at least 4 and duration under 3 months. Whole-study results and caveats: Also found in blood were most expanded thyroid clonotypes above 0.001.

Amplification yielded TCR beta CDR3 regions, with RNA transcripts as the source. With the HTBI primer set, the TCR CDR3 went through a first round of RT-PCR. TCRdb processed the multiplex PCR reads anew with MiXCR; each CDR3 protein has one entry. The repertoire includes roughly 560,000 distinct CDR3 sequences, 14% to 15% of them detected once, and around 4.1% sits in the top ten. This clonotype has ten or more counts. The antigen is unknown. The sequenced material came from blood. The sequence derives from a woman aged 35 to 49 with Graves' ophthalmopathy. The chain employs TRBV15 and TRBJ1-1; D is unresolved. The CDR3 is CATSRGGITEAFF. DNA for the CDR3: TGTGCCACCAGCAGAGGAGGGATCACTGAAGCTTTCTTT.